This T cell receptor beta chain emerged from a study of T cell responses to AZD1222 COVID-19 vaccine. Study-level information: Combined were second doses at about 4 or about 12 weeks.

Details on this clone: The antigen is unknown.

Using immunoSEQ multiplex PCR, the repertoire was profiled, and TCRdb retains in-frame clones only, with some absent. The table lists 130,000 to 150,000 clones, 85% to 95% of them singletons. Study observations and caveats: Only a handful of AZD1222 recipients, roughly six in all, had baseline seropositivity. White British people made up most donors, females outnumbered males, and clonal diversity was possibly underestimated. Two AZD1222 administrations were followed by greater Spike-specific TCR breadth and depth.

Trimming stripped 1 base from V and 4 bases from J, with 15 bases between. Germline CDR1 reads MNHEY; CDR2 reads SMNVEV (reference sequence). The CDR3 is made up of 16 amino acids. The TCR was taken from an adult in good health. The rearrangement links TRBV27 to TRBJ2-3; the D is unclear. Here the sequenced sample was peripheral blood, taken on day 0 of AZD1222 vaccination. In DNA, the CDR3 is TGTGCCAGCAGTTTATTTGGCGGTGAAATGGCAGATACGCAGTATTTT. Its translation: CASSLFGGEMADTQYF.